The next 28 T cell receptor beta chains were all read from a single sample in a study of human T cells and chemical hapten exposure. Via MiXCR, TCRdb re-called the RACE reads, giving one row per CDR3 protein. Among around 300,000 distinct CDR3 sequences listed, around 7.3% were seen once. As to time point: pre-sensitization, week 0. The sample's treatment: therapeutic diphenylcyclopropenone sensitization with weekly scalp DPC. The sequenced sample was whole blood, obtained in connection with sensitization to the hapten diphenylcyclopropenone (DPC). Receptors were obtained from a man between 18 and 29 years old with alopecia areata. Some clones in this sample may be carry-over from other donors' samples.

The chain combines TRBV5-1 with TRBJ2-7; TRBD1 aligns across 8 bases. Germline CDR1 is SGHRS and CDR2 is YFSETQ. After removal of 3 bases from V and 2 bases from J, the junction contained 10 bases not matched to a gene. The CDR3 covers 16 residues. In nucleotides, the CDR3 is TGCGCCAGCAGCTGGACCACAGGGGGAGAACCCTACGAGCAGTACTTC. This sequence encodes CASSWTTGGEPYEQYF.

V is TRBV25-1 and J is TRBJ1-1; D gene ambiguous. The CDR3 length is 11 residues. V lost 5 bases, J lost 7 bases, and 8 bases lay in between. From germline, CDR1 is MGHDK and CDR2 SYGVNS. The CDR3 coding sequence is TGTGCCAGCAGTTTGGGAATTGAAGCTTTCTTT. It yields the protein CASSLGIEAFF.

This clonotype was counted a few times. In DNA form, the CDR3 reads TGCGCCAGCAGCTGGACTAGCGGGGGGGTTTCAGAGACCCAGTACTTC. Translating it yields CASSWTSGGVSETQYF. The chain has TRBV5-1 and TRBJ2-5; 15 nucleotides line up with TRBD2. This CDR3 region has 16 residues. Trimming removed 3 bases from V and 4 bases from J; junction bases left unmatched: 4. The germline gives CDR1 SGHRS, CDR2 YFSETQ.

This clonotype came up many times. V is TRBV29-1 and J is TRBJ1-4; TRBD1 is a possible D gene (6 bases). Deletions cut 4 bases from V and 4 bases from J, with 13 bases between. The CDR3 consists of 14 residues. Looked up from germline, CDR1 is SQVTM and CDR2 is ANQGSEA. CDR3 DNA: TGCAGCGTTGGGACCCAGGGGTATAATGAAAAACTGTTTTTT. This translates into CSVGTQGYNEKLFF.

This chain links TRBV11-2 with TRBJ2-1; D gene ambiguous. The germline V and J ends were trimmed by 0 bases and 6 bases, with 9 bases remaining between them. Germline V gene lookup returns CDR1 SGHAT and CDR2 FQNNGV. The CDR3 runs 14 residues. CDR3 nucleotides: TGTGCCAGCAGCTTAGAGGTCCGGGCCAATGAGCAGTTCTTC. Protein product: CASSLEVRANEQFF.

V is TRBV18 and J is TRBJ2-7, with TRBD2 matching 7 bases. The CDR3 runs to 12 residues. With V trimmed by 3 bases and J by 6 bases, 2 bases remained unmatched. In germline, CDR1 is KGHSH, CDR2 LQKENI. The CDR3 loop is CASSPGGFEQYV. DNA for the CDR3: TGTGCCAGCTCACCGGGGGGGTTCGAGCAGTACGTC.

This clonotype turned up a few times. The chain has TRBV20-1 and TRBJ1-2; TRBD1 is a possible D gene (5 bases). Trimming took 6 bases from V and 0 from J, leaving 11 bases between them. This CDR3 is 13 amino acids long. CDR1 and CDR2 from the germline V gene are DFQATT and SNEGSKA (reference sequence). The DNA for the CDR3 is TGCAGTGCCTGGGACGGAGCTAACTATGGCTACACCTTC. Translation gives CSAWDGANYGYTF.

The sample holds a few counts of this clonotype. The CDR3 here is CASTNSWSTSGNEQYV. Written as DNA, the CDR3 is TGTGCCAGCACCAATAGCTGGTCGACTAGCGGAAACGAGCAGTACGTC. The J gene is TRBJ2-7, the V gene TRBV5-6, with 9 positions matching TRBD2. The CDR3 is 16 residues long. V shed 6 bases, J shed 5 bases, and the junction held 15 bases outside the gene matches. Germline assignment: CDR1 SGHDT and CDR2 YYEEEE.

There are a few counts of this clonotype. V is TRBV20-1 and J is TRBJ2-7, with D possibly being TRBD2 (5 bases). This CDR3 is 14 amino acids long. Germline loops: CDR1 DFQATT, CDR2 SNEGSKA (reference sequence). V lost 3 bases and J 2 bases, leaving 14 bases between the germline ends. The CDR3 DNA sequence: TGCAGTGCTAGTCTATACCGGGGAACCTACGAGCAGTACTTC. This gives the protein CSASLYRGTYEQYF.

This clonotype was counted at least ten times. The DNA of the CDR3 is TGTGCCAGCAGTTGGACCCAGAAACCCGAAAAACTGTTTTTT. Amino acids: CASSWTQKPEKLFF. V is TRBV27 and J is TRBJ1-4; D unclear. Trimming stripped 4 bases from V and 8 bases from J, with 14 bases between. Germline V gene data show CDR1 as MNHEY and CDR2 as SMNVEV (reference sequence). This CDR3 region has 14 residues.

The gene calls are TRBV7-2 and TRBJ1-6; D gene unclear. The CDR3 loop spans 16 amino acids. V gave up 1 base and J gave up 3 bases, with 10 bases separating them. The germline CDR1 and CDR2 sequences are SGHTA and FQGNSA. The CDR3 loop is CASSLEGPLYNSPLHF. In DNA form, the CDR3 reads TGTGCCAGCAGCTTAGAGGGTCCCCTCTATAATTCACCCCTCCACTTT.

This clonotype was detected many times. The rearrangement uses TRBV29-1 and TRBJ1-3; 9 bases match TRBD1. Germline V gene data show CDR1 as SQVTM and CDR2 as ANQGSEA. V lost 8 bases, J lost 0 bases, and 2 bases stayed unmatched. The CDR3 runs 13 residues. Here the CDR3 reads CSMTGGSGNTIYF. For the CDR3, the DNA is TGCAGCATGACAGGGGGCTCTGGAAACACCATATATTTT.

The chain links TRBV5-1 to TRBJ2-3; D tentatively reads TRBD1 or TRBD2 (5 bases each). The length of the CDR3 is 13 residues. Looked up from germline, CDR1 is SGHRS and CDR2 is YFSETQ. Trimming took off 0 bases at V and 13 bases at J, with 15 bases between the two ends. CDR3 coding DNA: TGCGCCAGCAGCTTGGCCTACCGGGACGAAAAGTATTTT. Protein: CASSLAYRDEKYF.

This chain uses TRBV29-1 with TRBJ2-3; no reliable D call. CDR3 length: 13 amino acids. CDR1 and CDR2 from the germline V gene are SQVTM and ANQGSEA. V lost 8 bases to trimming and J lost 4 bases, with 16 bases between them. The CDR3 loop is CSYRWGRADTQYF. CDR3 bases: TGCAGCTACCGCTGGGGTAGGGCAGATACGCAGTATTTT.

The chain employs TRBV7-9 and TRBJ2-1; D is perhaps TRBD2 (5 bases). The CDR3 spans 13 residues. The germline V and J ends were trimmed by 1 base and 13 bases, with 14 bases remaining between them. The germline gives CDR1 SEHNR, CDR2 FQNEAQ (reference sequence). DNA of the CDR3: TGTGCCAGCAGCTTAGGTCTTCGGGATCTCCAGTTCTTC. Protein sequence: CASSLGLRDLQFF.

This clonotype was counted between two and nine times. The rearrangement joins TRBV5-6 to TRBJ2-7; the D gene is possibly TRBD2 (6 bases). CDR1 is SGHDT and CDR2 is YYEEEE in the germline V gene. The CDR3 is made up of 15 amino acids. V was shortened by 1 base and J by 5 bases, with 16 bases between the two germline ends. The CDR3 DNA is TGTGCCAGCAGCTTGTCTTCGCGGGGAGCGGACGAGCAGTACTTC. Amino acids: CASSLSSRGADEQYF.

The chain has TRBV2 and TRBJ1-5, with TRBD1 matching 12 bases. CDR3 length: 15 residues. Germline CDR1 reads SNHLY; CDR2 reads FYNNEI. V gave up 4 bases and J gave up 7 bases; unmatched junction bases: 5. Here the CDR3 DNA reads TGTGCCAGCAGTGTATGGGGACAGGGGGCCCAGCCCCAGCATTTT. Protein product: CASSVWGQGAQPQHF.

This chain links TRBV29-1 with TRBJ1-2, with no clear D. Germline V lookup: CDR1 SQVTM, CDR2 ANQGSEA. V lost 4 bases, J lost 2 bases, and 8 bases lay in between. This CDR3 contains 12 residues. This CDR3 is CSVGPVNYGYTF. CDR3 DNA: TGCAGCGTTGGACCGGTGAACTATGGCTACACCTTC. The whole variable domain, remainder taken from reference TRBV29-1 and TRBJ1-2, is SAVISQKPSRDICQRGTSLTIQCQVDSQVTMMFWYRQQPGQSLTLIATANQGSEATYESGFVIDKFPISRPNLTFSTLTVSNMSPEDSSIYLCSVGPVNYGYTFGSGTRLTVV.

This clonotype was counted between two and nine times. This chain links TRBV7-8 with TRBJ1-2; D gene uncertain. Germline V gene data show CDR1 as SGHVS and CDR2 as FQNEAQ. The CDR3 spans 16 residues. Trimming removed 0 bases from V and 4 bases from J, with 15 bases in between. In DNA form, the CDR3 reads TGTGCCAGCAGCTTAGCGGGCGGATACTATCCCTATGGCTACACCTTC. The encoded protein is CASSLAGGYYPYGYTF.

DNA of the CDR3: TGCGCCAGCAGCCAGACAGGGCGTGAGCAGTTCTTC. Translated: CASSQTGREQFF. The rearrangement links TRBV4-1 to TRBJ2-1, with TRBD1 matching over 7 bases. This CDR3 is built from 12 residues. Germline V CDR1 and CDR2: MGHRA, YSYEKL. Trimming removed 3 bases from V and 9 bases from J; junction bases left unmatched: 2.

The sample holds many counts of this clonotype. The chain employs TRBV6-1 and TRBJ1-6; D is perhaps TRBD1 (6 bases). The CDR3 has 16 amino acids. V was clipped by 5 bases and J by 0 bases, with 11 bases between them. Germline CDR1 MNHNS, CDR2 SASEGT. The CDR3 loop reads CASSSGQSSYNSPLHF. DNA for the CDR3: TGTGCCAGCAGTTCCGGACAGAGCTCCTATAATTCACCCCTCCACTTT.

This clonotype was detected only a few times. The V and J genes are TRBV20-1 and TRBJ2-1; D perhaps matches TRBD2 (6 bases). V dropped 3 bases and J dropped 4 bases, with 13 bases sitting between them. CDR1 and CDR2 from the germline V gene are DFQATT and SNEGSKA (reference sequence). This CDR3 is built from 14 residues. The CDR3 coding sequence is TGCAGTGCTAGTCGGCCGGGGGAATACAATGAGCAGTTCTTC. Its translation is CSASRPGEYNEQFF.

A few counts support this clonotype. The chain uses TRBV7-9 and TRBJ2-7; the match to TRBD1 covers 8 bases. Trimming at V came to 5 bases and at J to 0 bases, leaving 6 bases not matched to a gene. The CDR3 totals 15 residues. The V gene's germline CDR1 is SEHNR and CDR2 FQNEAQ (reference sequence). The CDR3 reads CASSTGQGFSYEQYF. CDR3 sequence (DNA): TGTGCCAGCAGCACTGGACAGGGTTTCTCCTACGAGCAGTACTTC.

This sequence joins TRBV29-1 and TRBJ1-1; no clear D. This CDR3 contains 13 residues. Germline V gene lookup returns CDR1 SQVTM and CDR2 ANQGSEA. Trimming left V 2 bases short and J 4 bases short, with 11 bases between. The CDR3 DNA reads TGCAGCGTTGAAATCTCTGGTGGCACTGAAGCTTTCTTT. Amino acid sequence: CSVEISGGTEAFF.

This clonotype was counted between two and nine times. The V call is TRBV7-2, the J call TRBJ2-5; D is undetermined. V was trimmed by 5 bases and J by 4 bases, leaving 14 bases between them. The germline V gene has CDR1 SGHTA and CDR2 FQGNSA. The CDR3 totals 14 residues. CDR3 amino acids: CASSGWAGPETQYF. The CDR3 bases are TGTGCCAGCAGCGGCTGGGCAGGCCCAGAGACCCAGTACTTC. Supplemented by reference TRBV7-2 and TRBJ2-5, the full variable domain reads GAGVSQSPSNKVTEKGKDVELRCDPISGHTALYWYRQSLGQGLEFLIYFQGNSAPDKSGLPSDRFSAERTGGSVSTLTIQRTQQEDSAVYLCASSGWAGPETQYFGPGTRLLVL.

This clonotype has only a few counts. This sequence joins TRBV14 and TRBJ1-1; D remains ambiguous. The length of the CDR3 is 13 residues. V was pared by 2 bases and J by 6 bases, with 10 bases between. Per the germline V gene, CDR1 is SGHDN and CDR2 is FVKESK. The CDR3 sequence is CASSQNGRSEAFF. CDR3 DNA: TGTGCCAGCAGCCAAAACGGGAGATCTGAAGCTTTCTTT.

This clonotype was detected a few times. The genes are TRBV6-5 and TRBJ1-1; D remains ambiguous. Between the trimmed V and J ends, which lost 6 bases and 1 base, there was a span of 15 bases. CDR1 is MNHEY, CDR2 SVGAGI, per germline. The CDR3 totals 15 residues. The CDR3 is CASSNSGGTNTEAFF. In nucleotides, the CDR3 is TGTGCCAGCAGCAACTCTGGAGGAACGAACACTGAAGCTTTCTTT.

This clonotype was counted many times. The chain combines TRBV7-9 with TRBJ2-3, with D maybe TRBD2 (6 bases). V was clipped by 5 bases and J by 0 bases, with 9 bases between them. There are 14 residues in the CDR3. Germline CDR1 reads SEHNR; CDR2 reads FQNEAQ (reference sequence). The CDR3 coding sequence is TGTGCCAGCAGCCAAGGGACTAGCACAGATACGCAGTATTTT. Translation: CASSQGTSTDTQYF.